The rows below give T cell receptor beta chains drawn from one sample of a study of control samples from healthy donors and cancer patients. Clones were read by immunoSEQ multiplex PCR, and TCRdb kept only the in-frame ones, dropping some. The sample shows about 48,000 clones, about 93% of them seen only once. The sequenced sample was PBMCs. Receptors originate from a woman aged 45-65 years with head and neck cancer. The CDR3 runs from the conserved cysteine through the conserved F or W. Each record gives: J gene, V gene, D gene, clone size, CDR3 protein, CDR3 DNA. The D gene is left open where the match is weak. Part of the rows lack a size; the others show once, few, many or a class for expanded clones.

J gene: TRBJ1-5
V gene: TRBV4-1
D gene: TRBD1
clone size: few
CDR3 protein: CASSSSGGGEQPQHF
CDR3 DNA: TGCGCCAGCAGCTCTTCCGGAGGGGGCGAACAGCCCCAGCATTTT

J gene: TRBJ2-7
V gene: TRBV23-1
D gene: NA
clone size: NA
CDR3 protein: CASSPHRYYEQYF
CDR3 DNA: TGCGCCAGCAGTCCCCACCGCTACTACGAGCAGTACTTC

J gene: TRBJ1-1
V gene: TRBV27
D gene: TRBD1
clone size: NA
CDR3 protein: CASSFQGQGLQAFF
CDR3 DNA: TGTGCCAGCAGTTTCCAAGGACAGGGCCTTCAAGCTTTCTTT

J gene: TRBJ2-5
V gene: TRBV9
D gene: NA
clone size: NA
CDR3 protein: CASSVESASWETQYF
CDR3 DNA: TGTGCCAGCAGCGTAGAATCGGCGTCCTGGGAGACCCAGTACTTC

J gene: TRBJ2-1
V gene: TRBV28
D gene: TRBD2
clone size: NA
CDR3 protein: CASSLAGVYNEQFF
CDR3 DNA: TGTGCCAGCAGTTTAGCGGGAGTCTACAATGAGCAGTTCTTC

J gene: TRBJ2-1
V gene: TRBV19
D gene: TRBD1
clone size: NA
CDR3 protein: CASSRDRANEQFF
CDR3 DNA: TGTGCCAGTAGTAGGGACAGGGCAAATGAGCAGTTCTTC

J gene: TRBJ2-2
V gene: TRBV28
D gene: NA
clone size: NA
CDR3 protein: CASSLVAESLGGELFF
CDR3 DNA: TGTGCCAGCAGCCTAGTAGCGGAATCCCTCGGCGGGGAGCTGTTTTTT

J gene: TRBJ2-7
V gene: TRBV5-5
D gene: NA
clone size: NA
CDR3 protein: CASSSGGALYEQYF
CDR3 DNA: TGTGCCAGCAGCTCCGGCGGGGCCTTATACGAGCAGTACTTC

J gene: TRBJ2-1
V gene: TRBV27
D gene: TRBD1
clone size: once
CDR3 protein: CASSETGGLNEQFF
CDR3 DNA: TGTGCCAGCAGCGAGACAGGGGGCTTAAATGAGCAGTTCTTC

J gene: TRBJ2-3
V gene: TRBV15
D gene: NA
clone size: NA
CDR3 protein: CATSRESGNGRTQYF
CDR3 DNA: TGTGCCACCAGCAGAGAGTCGGGAAATGGAAGAACGCAGTATTTT

J gene: TRBJ1-6
V gene: TRBV19
D gene: NA
clone size: NA
CDR3 protein: CASSISRLGSPLHF
CDR3 DNA: TGTGCCAGTAGTATCTCACGGTTGGGGTCACCCCTCCACTTT

J gene: TRBJ2-1
V gene: TRBV10-3
D gene: NA
clone size: NA
CDR3 protein: CAARRAPYNEQFF
CDR3 DNA: TGTGCCGCCCGCCGAGCACCCTACAATGAGCAGTTCTTC

J gene: TRBJ2-7
V gene: TRBV19
D gene: NA
clone size: NA
CDR3 protein: CASSVVGQFAEQYF
CDR3 DNA: TGTGCCAGTAGTGTTGTGGGGCAATTCGCCGAGCAGTACTTC

J gene: TRBJ2-7
V gene: TRBV2
D gene: NA
clone size: NA
CDR3 protein: CASRKDSYEQYF
CDR3 DNA: TGTGCCAGCAGGAAGGACAGCTACGAGCAGTACTTC

J gene: TRBJ1-2
V gene: TRBV30
D gene: TRBD1
clone size: once
CDR3 protein: CAWSVGQGVGYGYTF
CDR3 DNA: TGTGCCTGGAGTGTAGGACAGGGGGTAGGCTATGGCTACACCTTC

J gene: TRBJ1-1
V gene: TRBV7-2
D gene: NA
clone size: NA
CDR3 protein: CASSPIWAGANTEAFF
CDR3 DNA: TGTGCCAGCAGCCCAATTTGGGCAGGGGCGAACACTGAAGCTTTCTTT

J gene: TRBJ2-7
V gene: TRBV11-1
D gene: NA
clone size: NA
CDR3 protein: CASSLGASGSSYEQYF
CDR3 DNA: TGTGCCAGCAGCTTAGGGGCCAGCGGAAGCTCCTACGAGCAGTACTTC

J gene: TRBJ2-1
V gene: TRBV6-2/TRBV6-3
D gene: NA
clone size: NA
CDR3 protein: CASSRDISYNEQFF
CDR3 DNA: TGTGCCAGCAGCCGGGACATCTCCTACAATGAGCAGTTCTTC

J gene: TRBJ2-2
V gene: TRBV9
D gene: NA
clone size: NA
CDR3 protein: CASGPAGSRDTGELFF
CDR3 DNA: TGTGCCAGCGGGCCAGCGGGCTCACGGGACACCGGGGAGCTGTTTTTT

J gene: TRBJ2-3
V gene: TRBV9
D gene: TRBD2
clone size: once
CDR3 protein: CASSPQPGLAGTDTQYF
CDR3 DNA: TGTGCCAGCAGCCCGCAACCGGGACTAGCGGGAACAGATACGCAGTATTTT

J gene: TRBJ1-5
V gene: TRBV2
D gene: NA
clone size: NA
CDR3 protein: CASGGGASNQPQHF
CDR3 DNA: TGTGCCAGCGGGGGGGGGGCCAGCAATCAGCCCCAGCATTTT

J gene: TRBJ1-5
V gene: TRBV28
D gene: NA
clone size: NA
CDR3 protein: CASSPPEANQPQHF
CDR3 DNA: TGTGCCAGCAGCCCCCCCGAGGCTAATCAGCCCCAGCATTTT

J gene: TRBJ2-5
V gene: TRBV7-9
D gene: TRBD1
clone size: NA
CDR3 protein: CASGGAETQYF
CDR3 DNA: TGTGCCTCAGGGGGCGCTGAGACCCAGTACTTC

J gene: TRBJ1-6
V gene: TRBV11-2
D gene: TRBD1
clone size: NA
CDR3 protein: CASSPRTGGSSYNSPLHF
CDR3 DNA: TGTGCCAGCAGCCCCCGGACAGGAGGGAGCTCCTATAATTCACCCCTCCACTTT

J gene: TRBJ2-2
V gene: TRBV5-1
D gene: TRBD1
clone size: NA
CDR3 protein: CASQTGDTGELFF
CDR3 DNA: TGCGCCAGTCAGACAGGGGACACCGGGGAGCTGTTTTTT

J gene: TRBJ1-2
V gene: TRBV9
D gene: NA
clone size: NA
CDR3 protein: CASSVGGYGYTF
CDR3 DNA: TGTGCCAGCAGCGTGGGGGGTTATGGCTACACCTTC

J gene: TRBJ1-2
V gene: TRBV18
D gene: NA
clone size: NA
CDR3 protein: CASSPESPGGYGYTF
CDR3 DNA: TGTGCCAGCTCACCAGAGTCCCCCGGGGGGTATGGCTACACCTTC

J gene: TRBJ2-7
V gene: TRBV7-9
D gene: TRBD1
clone size: NA
CDR3 protein: CASTPEGGQGFSYEQYF
CDR3 DNA: TGTGCCAGCACCCCCGAGGGGGGACAGGGGTTCTCCTACGAGCAGTACTTC

J gene: TRBJ2-2
V gene: TRBV11-2
D gene: NA
clone size: NA
CDR3 protein: CASSGTGWGTGELFF
CDR3 DNA: TGTGCCAGCAGTGGAACTGGATGGGGCACCGGGGAGCTGTTTTTT

J gene: TRBJ2-5
V gene: TRBV6-2/TRBV6-3
D gene: TRBD2
clone size: NA
CDR3 protein: CASSLGLAGEGITETQYF
CDR3 DNA: TGTGCCAGCAGTTTGGGACTAGCGGGAGAAGGCATCACAGAGACCCAGTACTTC

J gene: TRBJ1-2
V gene: TRBV18
D gene: NA
clone size: NA
CDR3 protein: CASSPQALGGNYGYTF
CDR3 DNA: TGTGCCAGCTCACCTCAGGCGCTAGGCGGGAACTATGGCTACACCTTC

J gene: TRBJ1-5
V gene: TRBV19
D gene: TRBD1
clone size: once
CDR3 protein: CASSFRTGRDQPQHF
CDR3 DNA: TGTGCCAGTAGTTTTAGGACAGGCCGAGACCAGCCCCAGCATTTT

J gene: TRBJ1-2
V gene: TRBV24-1
D gene: NA
clone size: NA
CDR3 protein: CATSPGLSYGYTF
CDR3 DNA: TGTGCCACCAGCCCGGGGTTATCCTATGGCTACACCTTC

J gene: TRBJ2-3
V gene: TRBV27
D gene: NA
clone size: NA
CDR3 protein: CASSLSSWGSDTQYF
CDR3 DNA: TGTGCCAGCAGTTTATCGAGTTGGGGCTCTGATACGCAGTATTTT

J gene: TRBJ1-2
V gene: TRBV12-5
D gene: NA
clone size: NA
CDR3 protein: CASGWPQGNYGYTF
CDR3 DNA: TGTGCTAGTGGTTGGCCGCAGGGGAACTATGGCTACACCTTC

J gene: TRBJ1-5
V gene: TRBV4-2
D gene: NA
clone size: NA
CDR3 protein: CASSPQDSNQPQHF
CDR3 DNA: TGTGCCAGCAGCCCGCAGGATAGCAATCAGCCCCAGCATTTT

J gene: TRBJ2-1
V gene: TRBV11-2
D gene: TRBD2
clone size: NA
CDR3 protein: CASSLPGGRASYNEQFF
CDR3 DNA: TGTGCCAGCAGCCTCCCGGGCGGGAGGGCCTCCTACAATGAGCAGTTCTTC

J gene: TRBJ2-5
V gene: TRBV6-6
D gene: TRBD1
clone size: once
CDR3 protein: CASSFLTGWGHF
CDR3 DNA: TGTGCCAGCAGTTTCTTGACAGGGTGGGGGCACTTC

J gene: TRBJ1-1
V gene: TRBV27
D gene: NA
clone size: once
CDR3 protein: CASSPDRIMNTEAFF
CDR3 DNA: TGTGCCAGCAGTCCCGATAGGATCATGAACACTGAAGCTTTCTTT

J gene: TRBJ2-3
V gene: TRBV5-4
D gene: TRBD2
clone size: NA
CDR3 protein: CASSLYAGAADTQYF
CDR3 DNA: TGTGCCAGCAGCTTGTACGCGGGAGCGGCAGATACGCAGTATTTT

J gene: TRBJ1-1
V gene: TRBV6-5
D gene: NA
clone size: NA
CDR3 protein: CASRFDLNTEAFF
CDR3 DNA: TGTGCCAGCAGGTTCGACCTGAACACTGAAGCTTTCTTT

J gene: TRBJ2-3
V gene: TRBV2
D gene: NA
clone size: NA
CDR3 protein: CASSVLAKSDTQYF
CDR3 DNA: TGTGCCAGCAGTGTACTAGCAAAGTCAGATACGCAGTATTTT

J gene: TRBJ2-7
V gene: TRBV7-2
D gene: NA
clone size: NA
CDR3 protein: CASSLAHQETSYEQYF
CDR3 DNA: TGTGCCAGCAGCTTAGCGCATCAGGAGACCTCCTACGAGCAGTACTTC

J gene: TRBJ2-7
V gene: TRBV9
D gene: NA
clone size: NA
CDR3 protein: CASSSLHRDSQPYEQYF
CDR3 DNA: TGTGCCAGCAGCTCTCTCCACCGGGACTCCCAGCCCTACGAGCAGTACTTC

J gene: TRBJ1-6
V gene: TRBV27
D gene: NA
clone size: NA
CDR3 protein: CASSLSVNSPLHF
CDR3 DNA: TGTGCCAGCAGTTTAAGTGTTAATTCACCCCTCCACTTT

J gene: TRBJ1-4
V gene: TRBV5-6
D gene: NA
clone size: NA
CDR3 protein: CASSSPGGSEKLFF
CDR3 DNA: TGTGCCAGCAGCTCACCGGGAGGGAGTGAAAAACTGTTTTTT

J gene: TRBJ1-2
V gene: TRBV2
D gene: TRBD1
clone size: NA
CDR3 protein: CASSGQGSYGYTF
CDR3 DNA: TGTGCCAGCAGCGGACAGGGGAGCTATGGCTACACCTTC

J gene: TRBJ1-1
V gene: TRBV6-5
D gene: TRBD1
clone size: NA
CDR3 protein: CASTSWTGNTEAFF
CDR3 DNA: TGTGCCAGCACCTCTTGGACAGGGAACACTGAAGCTTTCTTT

J gene: TRBJ1-3
V gene: TRBV30
D gene: NA
clone size: few
CDR3 protein: CAWSRPDGGRNTIYF
CDR3 DNA: TGTGCCTGGAGCCGCCCCGACGGAGGGAGAAACACCATATATTTT

J gene: TRBJ2-1
V gene: TRBV7-8
D gene: TRBD2
clone size: NA
CDR3 protein: CASSFPNLTSGNPTFGNEQFF
CDR3 DNA: TGTGCCAGCAGCTTCCCAAACCTGACTAGCGGGAATCCCACATTTGGGAATGAGCAGTTCTTC

J gene: TRBJ1-4
V gene: TRBV12-5
D gene: TRBD1
clone size: NA
CDR3 protein: CASGSDRGSTNEKLFF
CDR3 DNA: TGTGCTAGTGGTTCTGACAGGGGATCAACTAATGAAAAACTGTTTTTT

J gene: TRBJ2-1
V gene: TRBV2
D gene: NA
clone size: NA
CDR3 protein: CASSGAGDEQFF
CDR3 DNA: TGTGCCAGCAGTGGAGCGGGTGATGAGCAGTTCTTC

J gene: TRBJ2-1
V gene: TRBV3-1/TRBV3-2
D gene: TRBD2
clone size: NA
CDR3 protein: CASSPITLSGGAERKQFF
CDR3 DNA: TGTGCCAGCAGCCCGATCACACTTAGCGGGGGGGCCGAGAGGAAGCAGTTCTTC

J gene: TRBJ2-3
V gene: TRBV4-2
D gene: NA
clone size: once
CDR3 protein: CASSQDLGGNGADTQYF
CDR3 DNA: TGTGCCAGCAGCCAAGATCTCGGCGGGAATGGGGCAGATACGCAGTATTTT

J gene: TRBJ2-7
V gene: TRBV27
D gene: NA
clone size: NA
CDR3 protein: CASSQPGTATYEQYF
CDR3 DNA: TGTGCCAGCAGTCAACCCGGGACGGCAACCTACGAGCAGTACTTC

J gene: TRBJ2-7
V gene: TRBV5-6
D gene: TRBD1
clone size: NA
CDR3 protein: CASSLGGGQGFGQYF
CDR3 DNA: TGTGCCAGCAGCTTGGGGGGGGGACAGGGTTTTGGGCAGTACTTC